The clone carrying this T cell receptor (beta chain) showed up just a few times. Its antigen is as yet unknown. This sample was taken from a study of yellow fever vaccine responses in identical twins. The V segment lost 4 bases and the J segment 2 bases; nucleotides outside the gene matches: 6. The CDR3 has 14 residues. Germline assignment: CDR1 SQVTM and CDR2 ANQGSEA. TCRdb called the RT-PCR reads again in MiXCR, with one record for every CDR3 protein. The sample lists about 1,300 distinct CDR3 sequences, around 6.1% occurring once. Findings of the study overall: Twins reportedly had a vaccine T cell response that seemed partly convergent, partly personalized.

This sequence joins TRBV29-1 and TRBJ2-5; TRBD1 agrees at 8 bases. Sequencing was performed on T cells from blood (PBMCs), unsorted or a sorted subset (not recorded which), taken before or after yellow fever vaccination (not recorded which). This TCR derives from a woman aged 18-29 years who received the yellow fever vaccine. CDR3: CSVGTGNLQETQYF. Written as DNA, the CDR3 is TGCAGCGTTGGGACAGGGAACCTACAAGAGACCCAGTACTTC.